Sequencing of this T cell receptor (beta chain) was carried out in a study of a mutant IDH1 vaccine in newly diagnosed glioma. The germline gives CDR1 MNHEY, CDR2 SVGAGI. The V segment lost 2 bases and the J segment 7 bases; nucleotides outside the gene matches: 6. The CDR3 totals 15 residues. Points on this clone: Its antigen is still unknown.

Sequencing was performed with immunoSEQ multiplex PCR; in TCRdb, only in-frame clones are kept and a portion is missing. The sample includes 30,000 to 35,000 clones, about 56% seen only once; the top ten take roughly 9.6%. Described time point: week 5, during vaccination. It was 300 ug of mutant IDH1 20-mer peptide that made up each vaccine dose, given with topical imiquimod. The V call is TRBV6-5, the J call TRBJ2-1, with 9 nucleotides matching TRBD1. The clonotype originates from a woman between 18 and 30 years old with glioma. The starting material was PBMCs, obtained from a glioma patient whose treatment included an IDH1 peptide vaccine. This CDR3 is CASSYVGDRDNEQFF. The CDR3 bases are TGTGCCAGCAGTTACGTAGGGGACAGGGATAATGAGCAGTTCTTC.